This T cell receptor (beta chain) was observed in a study of blood T cell repertoires in COVID-19. Study information: T cells, B-cell-depleted T cells, or PBMCs supplied cDNA or gDNA.

Original analysis: It was from reference gene primer amplification that nucleated cell counts were estimated. The protocol was immunoSEQ multiplex PCR, while the TCRdb copy is restricted to in-frame clones and leaves out a portion. V, J and clone size are those of that table, while D and trimming were read from the DNA. This sample carries 65,000 to 85,000 clones, around 91% of them seen once, and the ten largest clones take about 5.8%. The germline V gene has CDR1 MNHEY and CDR2 SVGAGI. Trimming cost V 5 bases and J 2 bases, with 9 bases left between them. This CDR3 is built from 13 residues. Sequencing input: peripheral blood. This clonotype was sampled from a human donor in a cohort sampled during active COVID-19. This rearrangement joins TRBV6-5 to TRBJ1-2; D perhaps matches TRBD1 (6 bases). The CDR3 nucleotides are TGTGCCAGCAGTCCCGACAGGAACTATGGCTACACCTTC. Translated: CASSPDRNYGYTF.